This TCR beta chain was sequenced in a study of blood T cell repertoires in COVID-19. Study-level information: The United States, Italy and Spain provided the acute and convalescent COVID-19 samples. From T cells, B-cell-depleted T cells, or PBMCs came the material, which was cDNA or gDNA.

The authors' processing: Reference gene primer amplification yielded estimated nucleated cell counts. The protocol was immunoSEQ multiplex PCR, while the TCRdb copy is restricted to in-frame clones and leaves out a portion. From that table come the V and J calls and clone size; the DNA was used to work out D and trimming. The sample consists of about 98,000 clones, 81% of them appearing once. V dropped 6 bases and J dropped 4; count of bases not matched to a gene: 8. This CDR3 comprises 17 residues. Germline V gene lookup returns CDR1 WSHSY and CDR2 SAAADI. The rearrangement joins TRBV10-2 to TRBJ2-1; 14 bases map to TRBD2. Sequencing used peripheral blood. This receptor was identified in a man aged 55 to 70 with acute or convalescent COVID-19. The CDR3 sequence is CASRTGTSGSKYNEQFF. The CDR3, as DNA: TGCGCCAGCAGAACAGGGACTAGCGGGAGTAAGTACAATGAGCAGTTCTTC.